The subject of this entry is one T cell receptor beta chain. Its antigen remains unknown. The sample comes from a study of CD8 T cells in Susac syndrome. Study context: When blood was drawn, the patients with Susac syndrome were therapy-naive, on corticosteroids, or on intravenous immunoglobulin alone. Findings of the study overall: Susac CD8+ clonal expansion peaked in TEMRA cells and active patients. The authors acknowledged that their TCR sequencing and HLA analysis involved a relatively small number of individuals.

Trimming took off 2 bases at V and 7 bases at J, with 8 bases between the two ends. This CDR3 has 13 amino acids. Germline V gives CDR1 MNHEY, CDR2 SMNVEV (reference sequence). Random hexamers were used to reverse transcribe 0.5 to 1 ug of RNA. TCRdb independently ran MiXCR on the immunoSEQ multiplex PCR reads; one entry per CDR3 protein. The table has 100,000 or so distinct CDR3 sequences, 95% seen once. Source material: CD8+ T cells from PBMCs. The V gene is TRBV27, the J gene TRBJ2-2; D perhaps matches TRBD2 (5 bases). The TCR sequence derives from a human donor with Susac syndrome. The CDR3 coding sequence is TGTGCCAGCAGTTTAAACGGGAACGGGGAGCTGTTTTTT. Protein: CASSLNGNGELFF.